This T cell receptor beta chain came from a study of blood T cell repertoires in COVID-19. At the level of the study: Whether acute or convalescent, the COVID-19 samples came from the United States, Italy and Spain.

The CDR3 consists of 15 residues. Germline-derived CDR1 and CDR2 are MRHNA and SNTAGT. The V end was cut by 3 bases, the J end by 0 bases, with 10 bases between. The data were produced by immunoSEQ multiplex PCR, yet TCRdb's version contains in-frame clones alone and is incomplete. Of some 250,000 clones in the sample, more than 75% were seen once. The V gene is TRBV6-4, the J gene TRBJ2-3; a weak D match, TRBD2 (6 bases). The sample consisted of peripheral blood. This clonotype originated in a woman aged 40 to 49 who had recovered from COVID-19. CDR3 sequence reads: CASSEDYRSTDTQYF. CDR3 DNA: TGTGCCAGCAGTGAGGACTACCGTAGCACAGATACGCAGTATTTT.